Below, one TCR beta chain is given with its context. Plates contained 200,000 CFSE-labeled responder cells and 200,000 irradiated, violet-dye-labeled stimulator cells. This entry belongs to a study of graft-versus-host responses after intestinal transplantation. Overall study: Anti-thymocyte globulin served as induction for all recipients, who then took tacrolimus and steroids for approximately three years.

Germline V gene lookup returns CDR1 SGHTA and CDR2 FQGNSA. This CDR3 has 13 residues. V was pared by 4 bases and J by 6 bases, with 11 bases between. Assay: immunoSEQ multiplex PCR; the TCRdb copy retains only in-frame clones and omits some. The sample records about 13,000 clones, around 40% being singletons. Material: alloreactive CD4+ T cells from a mixed lymphocyte reaction culture, obtained before intestinal transplant. As for subset: CFSE-low proliferating T cells sorted from approximately 6-day pre-transplant mixed lymphocyte reaction (GvH or HvG direction). The TCR originated in a human patient who received an intestinal transplant. This rearrangement joins TRBV7-2 to TRBJ2-3; TRBD2 might be the D (6 bases). The CDR3 region is CASSSSGVDTQYF. Written as DNA, the CDR3 is TGTGCCAGCAGCTCTTCGGGGGTCGATACGCAGTATTTT.